These T cell receptor beta chains were read from a single sample in a study of blood T cell repertoires in COVID-19. Assay: immunoSEQ multiplex PCR; the TCRdb copy retains only in-frame clones and omits some. The table shows 77,000 or so clones, with approximately 80% occurring only once. Sequencing was performed on peripheral blood. Every receptor here comes from a man between 25 and 39 years old with COVID-19, enrolled during active disease. Each CDR3 is given without its conserved first and last residue. Fields, in order: D gene, J gene, V gene, clone size, CDR3 protein. The D gene is left open where the match is weak. Size is omitted from some rows. Given values are once, few, many or a class for expanded clones.

D: NA
J: TRBJ1-3
V: TRBV7-2
size: NA
CDR3: ASSRRGGSSGNTIY

D: NA
J: TRBJ2-1
V: TRBV28
size: NA
CDR3: ASSQPTDNEQF

D: TRBD2
J: TRBJ2-7
V: TRBV7-2
size: NA
CDR3: ASSLAGPGLAGKQY

D: NA
J: TRBJ2-5
V: TRBV4-3
size: NA
CDR3: ASSQEGRRGGETQY

D: NA
J: TRBJ1-2
V: TRBV9
size: NA
CDR3: ASSVDGYSFGYT

D: TRBD1
J: TRBJ2-1
V: TRBV11-3
size: NA
CDR3: ASSPNPWTGVSYNEQF

D: NA
J: TRBJ1-5
V: TRBV18
size: NA
CDR3: ASSPDLGSSNQPQH

D: TRBD1
J: TRBJ2-5
V: TRBV6-6
size: NA
CDR3: ASSSTGNQETQY

D: NA
J: TRBJ1-5
V: TRBV12-3/TRBV12-4
size: once
CDR3: ASSLTGRQPQH

D: NA
J: TRBJ1-2
V: TRBV7-9
size: NA
CDR3: ASSLELHSGYT

D: TRBD2
J: TRBJ2-3
V: TRBV7-2
size: NA
CDR3: ASSLGPGLAGGRTDTQY

D: NA
J: TRBJ2-7
V: TRBV27
size: NA
CDR3: ASFGTTYEQY

D: NA
J: TRBJ2-1
V: TRBV5-4
size: NA
CDR3: ASSPDNLHNEQF

D: TRBD2
J: TRBJ2-1
V: TRBV4-3
size: NA
CDR3: ASSQAPAGAYNEQF

D: TRBD2
J: TRBJ2-7
V: TRBV6-5
size: NA
CDR3: ASSYRLAGVSEQY

D: NA
J: TRBJ2-1
V: TRBV11-3
size: NA
CDR3: ASSSNPGNEQF

D: NA
J: TRBJ2-6
V: TRBV5-1
size: once
CDR3: ASSLGDILVSGANVLT

D: TRBD1
J: TRBJ2-3
V: TRBV27
size: once
CDR3: ASSRTGGADTQY

D: NA
J: TRBJ2-5
V: TRBV3-1/TRBV3-2
size: NA
CDR3: ASSWTVQETQY

D: TRBD1
J: TRBJ1-1
V: TRBV2
size: NA
CDR3: ASSDRGPTEAF

D: TRBD2
J: TRBJ2-5
V: TRBV10-2
size: few
CDR3: ASSAVAGTETQY

D: TRBD2
J: TRBJ2-7
V: TRBV30
size: once
CDR3: AWTTSGIGYEQY

D: NA
J: TRBJ2-3
V: TRBV27
size: NA
CDR3: ASSPITSFGGTDTQY

D: TRBD1
J: TRBJ1-2
V: TRBV18
size: NA
CDR3: ASSYRLQGADT

D: NA
J: TRBJ1-2
V: TRBV6-2/TRBV6-3
size: few
CDR3: ASSSGENYGYT

D: TRBD2
J: TRBJ2-1
V: TRBV6-6
size: NA
CDR3: ASTRDYLYNEQF

D: NA
J: TRBJ2-5
V: TRBV28
size: NA
CDR3: ASSPGVTQY

D: NA
J: TRBJ1-5
V: TRBV6-5
size: NA
CDR3: ASTDQRFDQPQH

D: NA
J: TRBJ1-5
V: TRBV30
size: NA
CDR3: AWRADSNQPQH

D: TRBD1
J: TRBJ1-5
V: TRBV5-1
size: NA
CDR3: ASSFTGESNQPQH

D: NA
J: TRBJ2-2
V: TRBV10-3
size: NA
CDR3: AISGVGSTGELF

D: TRBD1
J: TRBJ1-6
V: TRBV7-9
size: NA
CDR3: ASSLLGQTNSPLH

D: TRBD2
J: TRBJ2-3
V: TRBV2
size: NA
CDR3: ASTLTSGFTDTQY

D: TRBD1
J: TRBJ1-2
V: TRBV28
size: NA
CDR3: AGQGGYGYT

D: NA
J: TRBJ1-1
V: TRBV6-5
size: NA
CDR3: ASSYLTEAF

D: NA
J: TRBJ2-1
V: TRBV5-4
size: NA
CDR3: ASSPGASSYNEQF

D: TRBD1
J: TRBJ2-1
V: TRBV18
size: NA
CDR3: ASSPADRGYNEQF

D: TRBD1
J: TRBJ2-7
V: TRBV6-5
size: NA
CDR3: ASSTGQGGREQY